The clone carrying this T cell receptor beta chain was seen many times. Its antigen remains unidentified. This record belongs to a study of regulatory T cells in long-lasting Graves disease. V trimming: 2 bases; J trimming: 4 bases; junction bases outside the gene matches: 2. This CDR3 has 16 residues. The germline CDR1 and CDR2 sequences are MDHEN and SYDVKM. Arm-PCR of CDR3 regions and iRepertoire HTBI primers were the basis on which TCR beta libraries were built. TCRdb re-analysed the multiplex PCR reads in MiXCR, keeping a single row per CDR3 protein. The sample holds around 460,000 distinct CDR3 sequences; around a fifth are singletons and the top ten take less than 9%. Study outcomes and limitations: Lower TCR diversity was seen in persistent Graves' patients than in newly diagnosed ones.

As for time point: persistent/refractory GD, antithyroid drugs over 5 years with positive TRAb. The authors made the TCR library using RNA they extracted from PBMCs. The authors diagnosed Graves' disease using American Thyroid Association guidelines. This TCR came from a female donor with Graves disease. The chain is built from TRBV28 and TRBJ1-6; 10 positions agree with TRBD1. Sequencing was performed on peripheral blood mononuclear cells (PBMCs), taken when the disease was refractory, from a patient treated with antithyroid drugs. The CDR3 loop reads CASSLRDRGYNSPLHF. For the CDR3, the DNA is TGTGCCAGCAGTTTACGGGACAGGGGATATAATTCACCCCTCCACTTT. Combining the CDR3 with reference TRBV28 and TRBJ1-6 gives the whole variable domain DVKVTQSSRYLVKRTGEKVFLECVQDMDHENMFWYRQDPGLGLRLIYFSYDVKMKEKGDIPEGYSVSREKKERFSLILESASTNQTSMYLCASSLRDRGYNSPLHFGNGTRLTVT.